The T cell receptor beta chain under discussion was sequenced for a study of regulatory T cells in long-lasting Graves disease. General study points: Patients with persistent disease showed a bias toward TRBV28, TRBJ1-2 and TRBJ2-5. Patients with persistent disease shared 2,700 or so public clonotypes, outpacing the approximately 950 shared by new patients.

CDR3-region Arm-PCR and iRepertoire HTBI primers produced the TCR beta libraries. TCRdb passed the multiplex PCR reads through MiXCR, listing each CDR3 protein once. The table includes some 600,000 distinct CDR3 sequences, 15% to 20% detected once. The time point denotes: newly diagnosed GD, antithyroid drugs for less than 3 months. Scientists built the TCR library using RNA that was extracted from PBMCs. This clonotype was observed at least ten times. Antigen specificity is unknown. CDR3 size: 15 residues. With V trimmed by 5 bases and J by 3 bases, 6 bases remained unmatched. These sequences were also reported in another study, on T cells in Graves' hyperthyroidism and ophthalmopathy. That paper notes: Together with thyroid ultrasound, orbital computed tomography, serum thyroxine and TRAb, clinical symptoms were used for diagnoses. Among thyroid clonotypes expanded above 0.001, most also appeared in blood.

The chain employs TRBV12-3 or TRBV12-4 and TRBJ2-2, with 7 bases lining up with TRBD2. This receptor was taken from a man younger than 35 with Graves disease. The material was peripheral blood mononuclear cells (PBMCs), obtained at new diagnosis, from a patient treated with antithyroid drugs. The CDR3 sequence is CASSRERDHTGELFF. The CDR3 DNA sequence: TGTGCCAGCAGTCGCGAGCGGGACCACACCGGGGAGCTGTTTTTT.